This section outlines one T cell receptor (beta chain) sequence together with its context. Its antigen remains unidentified. The CDR3 length is 15 residues. CDR1 MDHEN and CDR2 SYDVKM come from the germline V gene. Trimming shortened V by 10 bases and J by 4 bases, and 23 bases separated the two germline ends. Data came from immunoSEQ multiplex PCR; TCRdb stores just in-frame clones and leaves some out. This sample yields 170,000 or so clones, of which about nine tenths are seen a single time; 2% to 3% belongs to the top ten. This entry comes from a study of T cell responses to AZD1222 COVID-19 vaccine. Study-level findings and limits: Increased Spike-specific TCR breadth and depth were observed after two AZD1222 doses.

This sequence was found in an adult in good health. Sequenced material: peripheral blood, taken on day 0 of AZD1222 vaccination. The V call is TRBV28, the J call TRBJ2-7; no definite D call. The CDR3 DNA is TGTGCCACCAATGCCCCCGGGCGTAATGAATACGAGCAGTACTTC. Protein sequence: CATNAPGRNEYEQYF.